Each of the 6 T cell receptor beta chains below was sequenced from the same sample in a study of spatial heterogeneity in lung cancer. From the 5' RACE reads, TCRdb called clonotypes with MiXCR, one entry per CDR3 protein. The table lists 9,500 to 11,000 distinct CDR3 sequences, roughly 24% of them singletons, with 33% in the top ten. Time point specified: sample taken at primary tumor resection. No cell sorting; template was whole RNA from tumor, lung tissue or PBMC. The sample here was PBMCs, taken at surgery. Every receptor here comes from a female donor with early-stage non-small cell lung cancer.

The sample holds many counts of this clonotype. The rearrangement links TRBV6-5 to TRBJ1-2; D gene unclear. The CDR3 sequence is 13 residues long. Germline V gene lookup returns CDR1 MNHEY and CDR2 SVGAGI. Deletions cut 6 bases from V and 8 bases from J, with 16 bases between. CDR3 nucleotide sequence: TGTGCCAGCAGAAGAGGACCCTCTCGGGGCTACACCTTC. Protein product: CASRRGPSRGYTF.

The sample holds a few counts of this clonotype. Germline is not matched at one junction end, which may reflect a read error. The chain recombines TRBV5-1 with TRBJ2-3; possibly TRBD1 for D (7 bases). The CDR3 loop spans 12 amino acids. Germline lookup yields CDR1 SGHRS and CDR2 YFSETQ. The CDR3 here is CVSTRGADTQYF. The CDR3 DNA sequence: TGCGTCAGCACCAGGGGGGCAGATACGCAGTATTTT.

The chain uses TRBV7-9 and TRBJ2-1, with TRBD2 matching over 8 bases. V shed 0 bases, J shed 1 base, and the junction held 2 bases outside the gene matches. CDR1 and CDR2 from the germline V gene are SEHNR and FQNEAQ (reference sequence). The CDR3 is made up of 16 amino acids. For the CDR3, the DNA is TGTGCCAGCAGCTTAGCCGGGAGGGCTTCCTACAATGAGCAGTTCTTC. This codes for CASSLAGRASYNEQFF.

This clonotype was detected only a few times. The CDR3 DNA reads TGCGCCAGCAGCACGGGGACTAGCGGCTACAATGAGCAGTTCTTC. Translation: CASSTGTSGYNEQFF. The chain has TRBV5-1 and TRBJ2-1, with TRBD2 identical over 11 bases. Losses at the gene ends were 4 bases for V and 3 bases for J; bases not matched to a gene: 3. Germline V lookup: CDR1 SGHRS, CDR2 YFSETQ. The CDR3 spans 15 residues.

By proportion, this clonotype is medium-sized. The rearrangement joins TRBV4-1 to TRBJ2-7; 8 bases line up with TRBD1. V lost 1 base, J lost 4 bases, and 3 bases stayed unmatched. This CDR3 is 14 amino acids long. Germline V gives CDR1 MGHRA, CDR2 YSYEKL. CDR3 coding DNA: TGCGCCAGCAGCCAAGGGGGACAGGTGTACGAGCAGTACTTC. Translation gives CASSQGGQVYEQYF.

The table lists this clonotype with many counts. Written as DNA, the CDR3 is TGTGCCTGGAGTTTGCGGGAGGGCCATCAGTTCTTC. It codes for CAWSLREGHQFF. The J gene is TRBJ2-1, the V gene TRBV30; 9 bases are a match to TRBD2. Germline assignment: CDR1 GTSNPN and CDR2 SVGIG (reference sequence). This CDR3 has 12 residues. J gave up 13 bases and V 2 bases, and 6 bases lay outside the gene matches.